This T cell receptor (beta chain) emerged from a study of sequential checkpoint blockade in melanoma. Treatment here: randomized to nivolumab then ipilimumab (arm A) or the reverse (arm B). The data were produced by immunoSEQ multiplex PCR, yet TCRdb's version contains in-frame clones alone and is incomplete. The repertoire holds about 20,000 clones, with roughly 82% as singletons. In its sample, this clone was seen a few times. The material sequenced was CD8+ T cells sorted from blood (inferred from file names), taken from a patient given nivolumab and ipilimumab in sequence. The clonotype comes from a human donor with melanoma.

For the CDR3, the DNA is TGTGCCAGCAGTACAGGGGACTTTGGAAACACCATATATTTT. Encoded protein: CASSTGDFGNTIYF. The rearrangement uses TRBV7-6 and TRBJ1-3, with TRBD1 identical over 7 bases. Trimming took 6 bases from V and 3 from J; bases not matched to a gene: 5. The CDR3 is 14 amino acids. The germline CDR1 and CDR2 sequences are SGHVS and FNYEAQ.